The subject of this entry is one T cell receptor beta chain. Its cognate antigen is unknown. The data were taken from a study of T cell responses to AZD1222 COVID-19 vaccine. Study results and caveats: Unmutated variant regions reportedly attract nearly half of all spike-specific TCRs. Baseline seropositivity occurred in only a handful of AZD1222 recipients.

Method: immunoSEQ multiplex PCR; TCRdb's copy keeps in-frame clones and lacks some. The sample shows about 140,000 clones, 91% of them seen only once. Germline V gene lookup returns CDR1 MDHEN and CDR2 SYDVKM. The CDR3 has 12 amino acids. V was pared by 10 bases and J by 2 bases, with 11 bases between. The sequencing here drew on peripheral blood, taken on day 0 of AZD1222 vaccination. This clonotype was sampled from an adult in good health. The chain has TRBV28 and TRBJ1-2; D is ambiguous. CDR3 sequence reads: CATSRVNYGYTF. CDR3 coding DNA: TGTGCCACCTCTCGGGTGAACTATGGCTACACCTTC.